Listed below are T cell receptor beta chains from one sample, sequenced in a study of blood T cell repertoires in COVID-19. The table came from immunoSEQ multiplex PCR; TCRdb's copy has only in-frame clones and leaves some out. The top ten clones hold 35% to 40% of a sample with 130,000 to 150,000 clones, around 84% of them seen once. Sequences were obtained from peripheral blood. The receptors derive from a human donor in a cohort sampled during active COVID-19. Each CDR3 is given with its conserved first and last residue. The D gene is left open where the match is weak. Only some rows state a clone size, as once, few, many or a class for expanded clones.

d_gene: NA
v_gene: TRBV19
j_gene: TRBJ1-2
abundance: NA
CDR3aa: CASMEAWGNYGYTF
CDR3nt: TGTGCCAGTATGGAGGCATGGGGAAACTATGGCTACACCTTC

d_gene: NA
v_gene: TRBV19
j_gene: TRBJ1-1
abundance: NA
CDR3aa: CASSPIVGTETFF
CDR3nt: TGTGCCAGTAGTCCCATCGTAGGGACTGAAACTTTCTTT

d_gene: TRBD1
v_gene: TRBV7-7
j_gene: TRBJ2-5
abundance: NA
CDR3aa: CASSPGTGGVETQYF
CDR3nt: TGTGCCAGCAGCCCCGGGACAGGGGGCGTGGAGACCCAGTACTTC

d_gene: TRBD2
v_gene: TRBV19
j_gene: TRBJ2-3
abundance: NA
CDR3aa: CASRIQLGGGPDTQYF
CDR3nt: TGTGCCAGTAGGATCCAATTGGGCGGGGGGCCAGATACGCAGTATTTT

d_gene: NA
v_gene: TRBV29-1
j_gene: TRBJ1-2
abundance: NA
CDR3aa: CSAPANYGYTF
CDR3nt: TGCAGCGCCCCGGCTAACTATGGCTACACCTTC

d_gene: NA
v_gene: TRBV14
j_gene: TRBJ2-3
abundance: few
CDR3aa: CASSHPSVRDWQTDTQYF
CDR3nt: TGTGCCAGCAGCCACCCATCGGTCCGGGACTGGCAGACAGATACGCAGTATTTT

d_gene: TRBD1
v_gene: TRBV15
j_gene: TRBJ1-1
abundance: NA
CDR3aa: CATSRGDSSNTEAFF
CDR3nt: TGTGCCACCAGCAGGGGGGACAGCTCAAACACTGAAGCTTTCTTT

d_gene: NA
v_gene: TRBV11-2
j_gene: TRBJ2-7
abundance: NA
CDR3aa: CASSLGPAYEQYF
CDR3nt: TGTGCCAGCAGCTTAGGGCCAGCCTACGAGCAGTACTTC

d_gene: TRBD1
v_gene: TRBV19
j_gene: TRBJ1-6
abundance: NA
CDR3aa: CASTFQGAGNSPLHF
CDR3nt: TGTGCCAGTACCTTCCAGGGGGCAGGTAATTCACCCCTCCACTTT

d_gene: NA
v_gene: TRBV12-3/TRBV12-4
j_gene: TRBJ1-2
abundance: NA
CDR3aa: CASSFSRIFGYTF
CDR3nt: TGTGCCAGCAGTTTTTCGAGGATTTTCGGCTACACCTTC

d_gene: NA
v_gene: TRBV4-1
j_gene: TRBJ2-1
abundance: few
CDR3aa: CASSPARGNEQFF
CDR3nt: TGCGCCAGCAGCCCTGCGCGCGGGAATGAGCAGTTCTTC

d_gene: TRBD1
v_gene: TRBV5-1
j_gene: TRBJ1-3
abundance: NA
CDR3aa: CATSRGPSSGNTIYF
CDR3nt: TGCGCCACCTCCAGGGGGCCTAGCTCTGGAAACACCATATATTTT

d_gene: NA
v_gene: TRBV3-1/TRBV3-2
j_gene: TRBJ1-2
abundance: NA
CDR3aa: CASSQGGARVYGYTF
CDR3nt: TGTGCCAGCAGCCAAGGTGGGGCCAGGGTCTATGGCTACACCTTC

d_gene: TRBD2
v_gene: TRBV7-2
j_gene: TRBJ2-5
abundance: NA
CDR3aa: CASSPTSGGSQETQYF
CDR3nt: TGTGCCAGCAGCCCTACTAGCGGGGGCTCCCAAGAGACCCAGTACTTC

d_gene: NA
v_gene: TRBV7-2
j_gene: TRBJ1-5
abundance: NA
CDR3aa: CASSLGGGSNQPQHF
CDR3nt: TGTGCCAGCAGCTTAGGGGGGGGGTCGAATCAGCCCCAGCATTTT

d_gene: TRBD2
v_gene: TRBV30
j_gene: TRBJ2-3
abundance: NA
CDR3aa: CAWSPSGVPDTQYF
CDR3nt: TGTGCCTGGAGTCCTAGCGGGGTGCCAGATACGCAGTATTTT

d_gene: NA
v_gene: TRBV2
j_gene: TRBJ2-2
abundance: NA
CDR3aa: CASKTANTGELFF
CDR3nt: TGTGCCAGCAAGACAGCGAACACCGGGGAGCTGTTTTTT

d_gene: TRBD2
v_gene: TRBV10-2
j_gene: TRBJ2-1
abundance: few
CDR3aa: CASTPGSSGDNEQFF
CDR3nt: TGCGCCAGCACCCCGGGGAGTAGCGGGGACAATGAGCAGTTCTTC

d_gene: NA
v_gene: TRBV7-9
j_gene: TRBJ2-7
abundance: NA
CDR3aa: CASSSSGVHRGPGEQYF
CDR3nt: TGTGCCAGCAGCTCCTCTGGGGTCCACAGAGGGCCTGGCGAGCAGTACTTC

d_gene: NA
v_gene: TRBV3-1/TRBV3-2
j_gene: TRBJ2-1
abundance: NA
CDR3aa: CASSPNFAGEQFF
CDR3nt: TGTGCCAGCAGCCCAAACTTCGCGGGGGAGCAGTTCTTC

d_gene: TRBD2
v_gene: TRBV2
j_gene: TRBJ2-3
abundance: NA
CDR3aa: CASRRGTSADTQYF
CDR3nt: TGTGCCAGCAGACGCGGGACTAGCGCGGATACGCAGTATTTT

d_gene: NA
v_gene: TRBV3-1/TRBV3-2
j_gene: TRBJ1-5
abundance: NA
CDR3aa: CASSQGGSAGNQPQHF
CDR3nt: TGTGCCAGCAGCCAGGGTGGTTCGGCAGGGAATCAGCCCCAGCATTTT